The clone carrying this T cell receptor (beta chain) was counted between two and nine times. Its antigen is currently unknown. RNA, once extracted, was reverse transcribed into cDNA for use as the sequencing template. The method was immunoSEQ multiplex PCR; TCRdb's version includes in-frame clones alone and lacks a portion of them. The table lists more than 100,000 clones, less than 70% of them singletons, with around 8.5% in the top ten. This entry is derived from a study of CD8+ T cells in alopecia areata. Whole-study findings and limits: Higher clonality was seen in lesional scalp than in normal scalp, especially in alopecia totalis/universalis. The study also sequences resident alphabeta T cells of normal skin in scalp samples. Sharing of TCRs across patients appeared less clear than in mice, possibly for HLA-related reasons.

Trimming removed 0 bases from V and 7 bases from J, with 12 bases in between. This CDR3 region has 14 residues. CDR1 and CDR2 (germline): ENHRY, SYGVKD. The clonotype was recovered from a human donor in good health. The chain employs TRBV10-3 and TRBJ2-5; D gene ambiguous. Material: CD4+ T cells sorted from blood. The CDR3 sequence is CAISESTQSGTQYF. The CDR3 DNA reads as TGTGCCATCAGTGAGTCGACCCAGTCGGGGACCCAGTACTTC.